These T cell receptor beta chains were read from a single sample in a study of control samples from healthy donors and cancer patients. Sequencing was performed with immunoSEQ multiplex PCR; in TCRdb, only in-frame clones are kept and a portion is missing. Among about 59,000 clones, more than 85% were seen once, and the ten largest hold 1.7%. The sequencing sample was made of PBMCs. These receptors originate from a man aged 40-49 years with colorectal cancer. Each CDR3 is given with its conserved first and last residue. The order of the fields is V gene, J gene, clone size, D gene, CDR3 protein, CDR3 DNA. A D gene is named only where the DNA matches it firmly. A clone size is listed for some rows: how often the clone was seen (once, few, many), or a class if it is expanded.

v_call: TRBV18; j_call: TRBJ1-1; clone_size: NA; d_call: NA; cdr3_aa: CASSPPGPPRTEAFF; cdr3_nt: TGTGCCAGCTCACCCCCGGGCCCCCCCCGGACTGAAGCTTTCTTT
v_call: TRBV7-2; j_call: TRBJ2-5; clone_size: NA; d_call: TRBD1; cdr3_aa: CASSFRGRQETQYF; cdr3_nt: TGTGCCAGCAGCTTCAGGGGGCGCCAAGAGACCCAGTACTTC
v_call: TRBV19; j_call: TRBJ2-5; clone_size: NA; d_call: NA; cdr3_aa: CASSILYTLRETQYF; cdr3_nt: TGTGCCAGTAGTATTCTCTACACCCTCCGGGAGACCCAGTACTTC
v_call: TRBV11-2; j_call: TRBJ1-5; clone_size: NA; d_call: NA; cdr3_aa: CASSPRRSNQPQHF; cdr3_nt: TGTGCCAGCAGCCCAAGAAGGAGCAATCAGCCCCAGCATTTT
v_call: TRBV7-8; j_call: TRBJ1-2; clone_size: NA; d_call: NA; cdr3_aa: CASSLGGAGYGYTF; cdr3_nt: TGTGCCAGCAGCTTAGGGGGCGCCGGCTATGGCTACACCTTC
v_call: TRBV3-1/TRBV3-2; j_call: TRBJ1-2; clone_size: few; d_call: NA; cdr3_aa: CASSQAASGPYTF; cdr3_nt: TGTGCCAGCAGCCAAGCCGCGAGCGGACCCTACACCTTC
v_call: TRBV5-5; j_call: TRBJ2-1; clone_size: NA; d_call: NA; cdr3_aa: CASSSRDLANEQFF; cdr3_nt: TGTGCCAGCAGCTCACGGGACTTAGCTAATGAGCAGTTCTTC
v_call: TRBV3-1/TRBV3-2; j_call: TRBJ2-7; clone_size: NA; d_call: NA; cdr3_aa: CASSQGPGEQYF; cdr3_nt: TGTGCCAGCAGCCAAGGGCCGGGAGAGCAGTACTTC
v_call: TRBV5-1; j_call: TRBJ1-1; clone_size: NA; d_call: TRBD1; cdr3_aa: CASSLGQGMNTEAFF; cdr3_nt: TGCGCCAGCAGCTTAGGACAGGGGATGAACACTGAAGCTTTCTTT
v_call: TRBV2; j_call: TRBJ1-2; clone_size: NA; d_call: NA; cdr3_aa: CASSGSGAWYGYTF; cdr3_nt: TGTGCCAGCAGTGGCTCGGGGGCTTGGTATGGCTACACCTTC